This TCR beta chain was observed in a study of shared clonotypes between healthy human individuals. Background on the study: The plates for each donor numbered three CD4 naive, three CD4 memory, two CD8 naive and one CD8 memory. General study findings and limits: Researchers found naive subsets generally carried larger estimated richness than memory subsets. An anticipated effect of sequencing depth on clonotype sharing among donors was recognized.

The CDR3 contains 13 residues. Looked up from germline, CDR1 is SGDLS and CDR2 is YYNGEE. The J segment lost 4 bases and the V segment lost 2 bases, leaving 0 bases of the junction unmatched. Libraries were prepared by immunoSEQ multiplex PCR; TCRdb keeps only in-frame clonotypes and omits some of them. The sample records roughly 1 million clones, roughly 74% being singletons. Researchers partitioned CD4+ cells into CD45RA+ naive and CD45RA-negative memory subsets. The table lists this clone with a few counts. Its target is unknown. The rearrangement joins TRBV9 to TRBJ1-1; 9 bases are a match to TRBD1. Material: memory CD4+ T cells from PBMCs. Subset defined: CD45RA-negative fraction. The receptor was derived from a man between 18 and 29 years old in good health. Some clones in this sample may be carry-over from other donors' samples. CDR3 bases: TGTGCCAGCAGCGTGGACAGGGGCACTGAAGCTTTCTTT. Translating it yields CASSVDRGTEAFF.